This TCR beta chain came from a study of blood T cell repertoires in COVID-19 (dated by TCRdb to 2018 to 2020). Notes on the research overall: Samples covering the acute and convalescent phases of COVID-19 were provided by collaborators in the United States, Italy and Spain. The sample metadata nearly always contained a de-identified subject ID, COVID-19 status, age in years and sex. Subjects who had been exposed to COVID-19, were actively infected with it, or had recovered from it provided the deeply sampled blood TCRbeta repertoires that made up the dataset. Where available, HLA class I and class II types were taken from metadata supplied by the sample provider and were not determined by assay-based typing. The repertoires were made available in a free public database intended to serve as a resource for research on the immune response to SARS-CoV-2. The prospective study material was composed of cDNA or gDNA derived from T cells, B-cell-depleted T cells, or PBMCs. Samples were obtained from the ongoing ImmuneRACE study (first 160 participants) and from roughly 1,300 subjects provided by 6 global collaborators. Beyond this particular receptor, the publication reports: How much clinical and demographic metadata was included differed by source and by participant, and the metadata was provided uncurated.

The junction shows trimming of 2 bases on V and 3 bases on J, plus 11 bases between the germline ends. From the cysteine up to the phenylalanine, the CDR3 has a length of 14 residues. Only CDR3 DNA remains: 42 bases, in frame from the first base. As encoded in the germline V gene, CDR1 is MNHEY while CDR2 is SVGAGI. Collaborating institutions collected whole blood in K2EDTA tubes following their own protocols. Collaborator samples were shipped for TCRbeta analysis as frozen whole blood, isolated PBMCs, or DNA extracted from either sample type. With respect to this clone: The antigen this receptor binds is unknown. Per-base quality was not reported, and no clone a single base away is much larger than it.

The immunoSEQ Assay, a bias-controlled multiplex PCR, was used to amplify TCRbeta CDR3 regions from genomic DNA. For the original study's pipeline: Nucleated cell counts per sample were estimated from amplification of reference gene primers within the assay. Sequence reads were collapsed and filtered to measure the absolute abundance of every unique TCRbeta CDR3 rearrangement. For each sample, productive Simpson clonality was calculated as the square root of Simpson's diversity index across productive rearrangements. The table comes from immuneACCESS by way of TCRdb, which keeps in-frame sequences with V and J called. Part of the clones is missing from these tables; in studies checked, under half for an unresolved V gene and the rest for unknown reasons. V and J calls and clone size are given by that table; D and trimming were obtained from the DNA. Recorded for this sample are approximately 120,000 clones; approximately 84% of them occurred a single time. The top ten clones comprise around 6.7% of the sample.

Recombination joined TRBV6-5 with TRBJ2-7; TRBD1 is possibly the D segment (5 matching bases). Input material: peripheral blood. The receptor was isolated from a woman in her fifties or sixties with acute or convalescent COVID-19. The CDR3 protein is CASSYGALYYEQYF. In nucleotide form, the sequence is TGTGCCAGCAGTTACGGGGCCCTCTACTACGAGCAGTACTTC.